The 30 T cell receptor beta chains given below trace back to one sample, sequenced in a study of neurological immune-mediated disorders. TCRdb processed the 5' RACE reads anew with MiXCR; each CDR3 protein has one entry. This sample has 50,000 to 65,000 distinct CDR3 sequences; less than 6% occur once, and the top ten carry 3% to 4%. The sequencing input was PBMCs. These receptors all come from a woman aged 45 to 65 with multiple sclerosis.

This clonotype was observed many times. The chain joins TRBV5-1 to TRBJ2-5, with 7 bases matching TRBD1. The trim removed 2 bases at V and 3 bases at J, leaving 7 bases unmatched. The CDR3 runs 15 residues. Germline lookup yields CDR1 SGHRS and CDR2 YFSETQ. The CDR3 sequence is CASSFSLTGEETQYF. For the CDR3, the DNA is TGCGCCAGCAGCTTTTCGCTAACAGGGGAAGAGACCCAGTACTTC.

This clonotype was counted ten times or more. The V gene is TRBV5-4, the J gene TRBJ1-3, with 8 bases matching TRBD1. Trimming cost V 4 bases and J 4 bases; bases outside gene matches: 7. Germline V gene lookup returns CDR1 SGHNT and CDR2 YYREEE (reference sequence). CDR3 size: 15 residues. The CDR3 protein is CASSGGTGTGNTIYF. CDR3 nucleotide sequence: TGTGCCAGCAGCGGTGGGACAGGTACAGGAAACACCATATATTTT.

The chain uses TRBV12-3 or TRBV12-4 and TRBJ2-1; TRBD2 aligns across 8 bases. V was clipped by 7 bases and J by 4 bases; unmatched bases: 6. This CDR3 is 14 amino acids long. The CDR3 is CASMTGGYYNEQFF. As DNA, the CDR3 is TGTGCCAGCATGACGGGGGGGTATTACAATGAGCAGTTCTTC.

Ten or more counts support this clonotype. The CDR3, as DNA: TGTGCCAGCAGCTTAGTATCCAATGAGCAGTTCTTC. Residues: CASSLVSNEQFF. This chain links TRBV7-2 with TRBJ2-1; no clear D gene. CDR3 length: 12 amino acids. The germline V and J ends were trimmed by 1 base and 6 bases, with 4 bases remaining between them. Germline V lookup: CDR1 SGHTA, CDR2 FQGNSA.

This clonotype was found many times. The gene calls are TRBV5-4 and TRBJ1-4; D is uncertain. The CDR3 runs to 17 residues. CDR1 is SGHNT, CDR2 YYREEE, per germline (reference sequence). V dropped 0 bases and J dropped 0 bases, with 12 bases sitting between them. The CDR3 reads CASSLGHGQSTNEKLFF. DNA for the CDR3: TGTGCCAGCAGCTTGGGACATGGGCAGTCAACTAATGAAAAACTGTTTTTT.

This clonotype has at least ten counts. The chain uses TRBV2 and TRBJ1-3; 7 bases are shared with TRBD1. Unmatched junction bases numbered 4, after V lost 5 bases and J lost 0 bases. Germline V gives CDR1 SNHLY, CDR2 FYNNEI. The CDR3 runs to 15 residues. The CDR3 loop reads CASSTGETSGNTIYF. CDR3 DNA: TGTGCCAGCAGTACAGGGGAAACCTCTGGAAACACCATATATTTT.

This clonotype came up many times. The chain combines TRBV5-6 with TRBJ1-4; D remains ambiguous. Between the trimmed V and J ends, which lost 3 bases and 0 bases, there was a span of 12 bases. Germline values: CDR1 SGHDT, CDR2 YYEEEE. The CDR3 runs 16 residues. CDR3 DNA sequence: TGTGCCAGCAGCTACTCTCCCGGGGCAACTAATGAAAAACTGTTTTTT. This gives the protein CASSYSPGATNEKLFF.

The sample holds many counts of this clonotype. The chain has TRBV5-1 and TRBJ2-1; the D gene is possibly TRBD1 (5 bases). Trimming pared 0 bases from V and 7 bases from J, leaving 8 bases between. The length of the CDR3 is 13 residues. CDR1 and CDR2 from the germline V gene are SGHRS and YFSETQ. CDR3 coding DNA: TGCGCCAGCAGCTTGGACAGGCGGAATGAGCAGTTCTTC. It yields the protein CASSLDRRNEQFF.

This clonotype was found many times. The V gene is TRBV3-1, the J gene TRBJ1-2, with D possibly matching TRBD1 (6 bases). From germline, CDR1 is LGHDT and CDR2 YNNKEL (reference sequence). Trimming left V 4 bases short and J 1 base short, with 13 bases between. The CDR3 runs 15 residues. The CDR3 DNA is TGTGCCAGCAGCCGAGGAGGACAGCTTAACTATGGCTACACCTTC. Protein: CASSRGGQLNYGYTF. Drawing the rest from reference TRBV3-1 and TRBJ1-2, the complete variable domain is DTAVSQTPKYLVTQMGNDKSIKCEQNLGHDTMYWYKQDSKKFLKIMFSYNNKELIINETVPNRFSPKSPDKAHLNLHINSLELGDSAVYFCASSRGGQLNYGYTFGSGTRLTVV.

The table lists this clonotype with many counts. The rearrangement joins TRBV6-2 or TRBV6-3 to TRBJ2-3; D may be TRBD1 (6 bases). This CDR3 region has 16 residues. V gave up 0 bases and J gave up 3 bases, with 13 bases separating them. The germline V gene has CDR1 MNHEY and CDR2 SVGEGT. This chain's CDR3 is CASSYSTVTGTDTQYF. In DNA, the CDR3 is TGTGCCAGCAGTTACTCGACGGTCACAGGGACAGATACGCAGTATTTT.

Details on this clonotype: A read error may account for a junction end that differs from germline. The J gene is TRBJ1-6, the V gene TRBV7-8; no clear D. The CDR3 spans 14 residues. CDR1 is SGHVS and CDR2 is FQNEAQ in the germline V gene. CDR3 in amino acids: CASSFSGVGSPLHF. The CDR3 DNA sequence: TGTGCCAGCAGCTTCTCCGGGGTTGGGTCACCCCTACACTTT.

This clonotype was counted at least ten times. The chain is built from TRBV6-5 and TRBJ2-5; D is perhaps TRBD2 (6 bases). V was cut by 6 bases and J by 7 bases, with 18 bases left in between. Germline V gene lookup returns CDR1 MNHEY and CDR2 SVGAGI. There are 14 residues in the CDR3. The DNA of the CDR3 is TGTGCCAGCAGCCGTGCCGGGACTGGGAGGACCCAGTACTTC. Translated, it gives CASSRAGTGRTQYF.

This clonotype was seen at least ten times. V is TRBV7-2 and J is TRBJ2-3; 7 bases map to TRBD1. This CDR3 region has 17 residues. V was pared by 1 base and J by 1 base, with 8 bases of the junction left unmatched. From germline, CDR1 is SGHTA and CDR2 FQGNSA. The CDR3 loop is CASSLGAYRGRTDTQYF. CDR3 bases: TGTGCCAGCAGCTTAGGGGCTTACAGGGGCCGCACAGATACGCAGTATTTT.

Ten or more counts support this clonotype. DNA of the CDR3: TGTGCCATCAGTGAAGAACTAGGGAATGAGCAGTTCTTC. It yields the protein CAISEELGNEQFF. This chain connects TRBV10-3 to TRBJ2-1; possibly TRBD2 for D (5 bases). V was cut by 3 bases and J by 7 bases, with 10 bases left in between. CDR1 is ENHRY, CDR2 SYGVKD, per germline. The CDR3 has 13 residues.

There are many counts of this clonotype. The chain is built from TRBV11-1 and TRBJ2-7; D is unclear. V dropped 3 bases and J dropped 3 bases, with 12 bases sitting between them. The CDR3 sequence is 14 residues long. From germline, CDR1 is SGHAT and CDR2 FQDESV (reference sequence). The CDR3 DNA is TGTGCCAGCAGCTTGAGCCAGCTGGACTACGAGCAGTACTTC. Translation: CASSLSQLDYEQYF. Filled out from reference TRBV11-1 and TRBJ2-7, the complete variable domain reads EAEVAQSPRYKITEKSQAVAFWCDPISGHATLYWYRQILGQGPELLVQFQDESVVDDSQLPKDRFSAERLKGVDSTLKIQPAELGDSAMYLCASSLSQLDYEQYFGPGTRLTVT.

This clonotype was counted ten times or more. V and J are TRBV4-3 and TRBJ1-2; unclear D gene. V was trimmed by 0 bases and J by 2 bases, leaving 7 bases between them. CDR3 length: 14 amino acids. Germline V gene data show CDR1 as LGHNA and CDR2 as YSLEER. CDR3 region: CASSQDTDNYGYTF. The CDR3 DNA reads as TGCGCCAGCAGCCAAGATACGGACAACTATGGCTACACCTTC.

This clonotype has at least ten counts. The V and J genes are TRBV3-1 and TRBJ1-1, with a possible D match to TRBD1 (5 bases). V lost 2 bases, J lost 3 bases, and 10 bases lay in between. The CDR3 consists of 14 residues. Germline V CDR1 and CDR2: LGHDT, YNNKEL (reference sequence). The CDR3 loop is CASSQWGPDTEAFF. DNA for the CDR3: TGTGCCAGCAGCCAATGGGGCCCGGACACTGAAGCTTTCTTT.

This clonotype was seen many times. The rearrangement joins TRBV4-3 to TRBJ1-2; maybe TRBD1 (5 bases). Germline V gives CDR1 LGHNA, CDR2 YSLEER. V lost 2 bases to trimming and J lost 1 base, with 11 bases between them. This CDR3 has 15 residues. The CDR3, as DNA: TGCGCCAGCAGCCAAAATACAGGAGTTAACTATGGCTACACCTTC. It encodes CASSQNTGVNYGYTF.

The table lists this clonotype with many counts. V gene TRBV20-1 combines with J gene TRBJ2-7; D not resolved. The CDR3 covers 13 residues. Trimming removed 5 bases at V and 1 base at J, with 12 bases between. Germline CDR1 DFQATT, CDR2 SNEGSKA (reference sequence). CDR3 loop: CSARRLGSYEQYF. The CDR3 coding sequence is TGCAGTGCTCGTCGACTGGGTTCCTACGAGCAGTACTTC.

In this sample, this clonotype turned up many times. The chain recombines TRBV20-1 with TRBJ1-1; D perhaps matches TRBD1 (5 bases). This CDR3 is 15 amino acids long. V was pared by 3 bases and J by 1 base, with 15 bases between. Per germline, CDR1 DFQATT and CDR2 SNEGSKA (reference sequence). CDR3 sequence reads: CSASQGRFANTEAFF. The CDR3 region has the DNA TGCAGTGCTAGTCAGGGACGTTTTGCGAACACTGAAGCTTTCTTT.

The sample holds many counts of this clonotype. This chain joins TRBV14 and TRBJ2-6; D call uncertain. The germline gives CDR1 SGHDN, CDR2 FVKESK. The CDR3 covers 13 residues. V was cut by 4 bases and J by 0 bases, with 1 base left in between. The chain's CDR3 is CASSLSGANVLTF. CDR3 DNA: TGTGCCAGCAGCCTCTCTGGGGCCAACGTCCTGACTTTC.

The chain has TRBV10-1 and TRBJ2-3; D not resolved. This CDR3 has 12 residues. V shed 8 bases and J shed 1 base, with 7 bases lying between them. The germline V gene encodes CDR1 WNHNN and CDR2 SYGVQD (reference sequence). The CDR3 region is CASGEGTDTQYF. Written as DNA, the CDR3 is TGCGCCAGCGGCGAAGGCACAGATACGCAGTATTTT.

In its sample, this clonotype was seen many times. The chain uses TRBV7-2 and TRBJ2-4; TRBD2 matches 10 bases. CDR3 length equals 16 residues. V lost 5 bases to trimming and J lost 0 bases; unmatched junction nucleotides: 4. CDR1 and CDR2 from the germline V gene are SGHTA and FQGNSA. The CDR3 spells CASSSSGGVAKNIQYF. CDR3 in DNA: TGTGCCAGCAGCAGCAGCGGGGGGGTAGCCAAAAACATTCAGTACTTC.

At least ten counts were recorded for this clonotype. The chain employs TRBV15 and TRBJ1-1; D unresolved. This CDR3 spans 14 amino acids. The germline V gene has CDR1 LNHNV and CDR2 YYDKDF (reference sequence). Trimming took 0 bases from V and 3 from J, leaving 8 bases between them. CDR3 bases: TGTGCCACCAGCAGAGATTTGGTGGACACTGAAGCTTTCTTT. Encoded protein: CATSRDLVDTEAFF.

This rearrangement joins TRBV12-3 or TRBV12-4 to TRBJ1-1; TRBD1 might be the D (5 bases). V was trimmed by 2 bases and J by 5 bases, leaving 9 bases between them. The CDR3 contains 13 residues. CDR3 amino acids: CASSLQGQTEAFF. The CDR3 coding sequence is TGTGCCAGCAGTTTACAGGGTCAGACTGAAGCTTTCTTT.

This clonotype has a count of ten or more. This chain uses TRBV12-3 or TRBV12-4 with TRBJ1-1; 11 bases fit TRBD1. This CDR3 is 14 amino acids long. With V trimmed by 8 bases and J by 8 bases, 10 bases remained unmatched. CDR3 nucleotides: TGTGCCAGCGAAAGAGGACAGGGGGCTTTAGAAGCTTTCTTT. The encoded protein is CASERGQGALEAFF.

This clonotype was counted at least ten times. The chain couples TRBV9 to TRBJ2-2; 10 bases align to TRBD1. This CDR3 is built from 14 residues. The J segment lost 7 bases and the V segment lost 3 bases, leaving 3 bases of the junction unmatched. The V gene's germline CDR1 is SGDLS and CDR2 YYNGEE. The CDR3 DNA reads TGTGCCAGCAGCGAGGGACAGGGGTACGGGGAGCTGTTTTTT. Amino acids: CASSEGQGYGELFF.

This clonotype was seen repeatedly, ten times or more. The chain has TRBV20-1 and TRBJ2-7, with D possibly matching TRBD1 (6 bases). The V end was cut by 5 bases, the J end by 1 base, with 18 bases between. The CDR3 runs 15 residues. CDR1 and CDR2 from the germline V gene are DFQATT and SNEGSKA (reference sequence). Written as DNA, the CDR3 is TGCAGTGCTGGGGACATTCAATCGCGGTCCTACGAGCAGTACGTC. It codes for CSAGDIQSRSYEQYV.

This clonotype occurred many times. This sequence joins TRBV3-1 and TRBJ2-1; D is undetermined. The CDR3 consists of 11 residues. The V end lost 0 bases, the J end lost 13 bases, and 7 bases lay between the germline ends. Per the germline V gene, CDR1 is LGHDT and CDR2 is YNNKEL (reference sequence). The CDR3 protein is CASSQETRQFF. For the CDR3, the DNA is TGTGCCAGCAGCCAAGAGACGAGACAGTTCTTC.

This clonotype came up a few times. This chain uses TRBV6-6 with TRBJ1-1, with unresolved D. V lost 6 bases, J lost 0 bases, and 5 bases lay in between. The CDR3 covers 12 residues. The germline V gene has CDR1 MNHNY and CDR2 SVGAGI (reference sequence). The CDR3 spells CASRALNTEAFF. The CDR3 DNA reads TGTGCCAGCAGGGCATTGAACACTGAAGCTTTCTTT.